The 10 T cell receptor beta chains in this list originate from one sample, sequenced in a study of OX40 agonist ivuxolimab in advanced cancers. Repertoires were generated with immunoSEQ multiplex PCR, while TCRdb's copy carries only in-frame clones and drops some. There are 75,000 to 100,000 clones in the sample; roughly 91% occur only once, and roughly 0.64% lies in the top ten. The sample in question was CD4+ or CD8+ T cells sorted from blood, obtained in a trial of the OX40 agonist ivuxolimab. The origin of the receptors is an adult with an advanced solid tumor such as melanoma, head and neck, liver or kidney cancer.

The rearrangement joins TRBV7-8 to TRBJ2-5; D gene ambiguous. Per germline, CDR1 SGHVS and CDR2 FQNEAQ. CDR3 size: 14 residues. Trimming removed 5 bases from V and 3 bases from J, with 13 bases in between. CDR3 sequence (DNA): TGTGCCAGCAGCCCCGAGTGGGGAAAAGAGACCCAGTACTTC. This encodes CASSPEWGKETQYF.

This chain connects TRBV9 to TRBJ1-6; D gene unclear. The V gene lost 0 bases and the J gene lost 8 bases, with 6 bases spanning the gap. This CDR3 is built from 13 residues. From germline, CDR1 is SGDLS and CDR2 YYNGEE. CDR3 region: CASSVGTDSPLHF. DNA of the CDR3: TGTGCCAGCAGCGTAGGTACAGATTCACCCCTCCACTTT.

The J gene is TRBJ2-2, the V gene TRBV28; TRBD1 matches at 7 bases. The V and J ends lost 7 bases and 7 bases, in that order; junction bases with no gene match: 15. CDR1 is MDHEN and CDR2 is SYDVKM in the germline V gene. There are 16 residues in the CDR3. The CDR3 nucleotides are TGTGCCAGCACCCCCGACAGGGAGATTACCCTCGGGGAGCTGTTTTTT. Residues: CASTPDREITLGELFF.

This chain joins TRBV7-8 and TRBJ1-1; no clear D. Germline CDR1 and CDR2: SGHVS and FQNEAQ. With 5 bases removed from V and 1 base from J, the gap between germline ends came to 11 bases. The CDR3 covers 14 residues. The CDR3 DNA reads TGTGCCAGCAGCACCCAGACGGCGAACACTGAAGCTTTCTTT. Its translation is CASSTQTANTEAFF.

This chain links TRBV10-3 with TRBJ2-3; 12 positions match TRBD2. This CDR3 region has 18 residues. Germline-derived CDR1 and CDR2 are ENHRY and SYGVKD. The trim removed 3 bases at V and 5 bases at J, leaving 12 bases unmatched. This CDR3 reads CAISDSSGRARGGDTQYF. The CDR3 DNA sequence: TGTGCCATCAGTGACTCTAGCGGGAGGGCCAGAGGCGGAGATACGCAGTATTTT.

This clone was recorded only once. DNA of the CDR3: TGTGCCAGTAGTACTTTCTCGGCCTGGGGCTCTGGGGCCAACGTCCTGACTTTC. Its translation: CASSTFSAWGSGANVLTF. V usage is TRBV19 and J usage is TRBJ2-6; D gene uncertain. Germline V lookup: CDR1 LNHDA, CDR2 SQIVND (reference sequence). The CDR3 is made up of 18 amino acids. V shed 4 bases and J shed 0 bases, with 16 bases lying between them.

This clone appeared a single time. This rearrangement joins TRBV2 to TRBJ2-5, with D hard to call. Looked up from germline, CDR1 is SNHLY and CDR2 is FYNNEI. V was cut by 3 bases and J by 4 bases, with 12 bases left in between. The CDR3 contains 14 residues. CDR3: CASSDAVGTETQYF. CDR3 DNA: TGTGCCAGCAGTGATGCCGTGGGTACAGAGACCCAGTACTTC.

The chain is built from TRBV18 and TRBJ1-1; D unresolved. Trimming stripped 3 bases from V and 0 bases from J, with 20 bases between. The CDR3 length is 18 residues. Germline V CDR1 and CDR2: KGHSH, LQKENI. CDR3 DNA: TGTGCCAGCTCACCCTCACCTCTCCCCACTAACATGAACACTGAAGCTTTCTTT. Protein: CASSPSPLPTNMNTEAFF.

The chain joins TRBV18 to TRBJ1-2, with 11 nucleotides matching TRBD1. CDR1 is KGHSH, CDR2 LQKENI, per germline. The J segment lost 6 bases and the V segment lost 2 bases, leaving 2 bases of the junction unmatched. The CDR3 is made up of 14 amino acids. In DNA, the CDR3 is TGTGCCAGCTCACCAGGACAGGGGGCGGATGGCTACACCTTC. Protein: CASSPGQGADGYTF.

The rearrangement joins TRBV30 to TRBJ2-1; D might be TRBD1 (6 bases). This CDR3 is 12 amino acids long. Trimming took off 7 bases at V and 6 bases at J, with 13 bases between the two ends. Germline CDR1 and CDR2: GTSNPN and SVGIG (reference sequence). CDR3 protein: CALQGAGNEQFF. DNA for the CDR3: TGTGCCTTACAGGGAGCCGGCAATGAGCAGTTCTTC.